The clone carrying this TCR beta chain was observed a few times. Its antigen is unidentified. These data originate in a study of T-cell memory formation after mild COVID-19. Points from the study as a whole: Clones that contracted from day 15 to 85 had balanced CD4/CD8; later expanders were CD4+ biased. CD4+ contracting clones were found mainly in CM and EM, and CD8+ ones in EMRA.

The CDR3 is made up of 14 amino acids. V dropped 3 bases and J dropped 2 bases, with 9 bases sitting between them. Germline values: CDR1 LGHNA, CDR2 YSLEER. TCRdb processed the 5' RACE reads anew with MiXCR; each CDR3 protein has one entry. Among around 340,000 distinct CDR3 sequences listed, 10% to 15% were seen once. The source is a man between 18 and 29 years old who had mild COVID-19 (a few samples of this study predate the infection). Cell type and time point are not known. The sample comprised PBMCs or a T cell subset sorted from them (not recorded which). The chain recombines TRBV4-3 with TRBJ2-3; D possibly uses TRBD1 or TRBD2 (5 bases each). DNA for the CDR3: TGCGCCAGCAGCCATGGGGGTTTCACAGATACGCAGTATTTT. Encoded protein: CASSHGGFTDTQYF.